Listed here is a single TCR beta chain. Its antigen is still unknown. The data were obtained in a study of cytomegalovirus exposure and HLA in healthy donors. Study information: In a later analysis, the roughly 120 validation repertoires were reported to have used the same platform as the 650 to 800 first-cohort repertoires. Overall study findings and caveats: Accounts indicate the classifier identified cytomegalovirus status with strong specificity and sensitivity. Some 150 TCR beta chains were listed as cytomegalovirus-associated.

The CDR3 runs to 16 residues. The germline gives CDR1 SGHRS, CDR2 YFSETQ. V dropped 0 bases and J dropped 3 bases, with 12 bases sitting between them. Separate from the roughly 630-subject first cohort was the approximately 130-subject validation cohort, to which the donors belonged. Clones were read by immunoSEQ multiplex PCR, and TCRdb kept only the in-frame ones, dropping some. The sample consists of under 80,000 clones, around 90% of them appearing once. This chain joins TRBV5-1 and TRBJ2-2, with D possibly being TRBD2 (5 bases). The source is a woman aged 18-29 years in good health and CMV-seronegative. Sequencing input: PBMCs. CDR3 loop: CASSLAQGLYTGELFF. CDR3 DNA: TGCGCCAGCAGCTTGGCCCAAGGACTTTACACCGGGGAGCTGTTTTTT. Using reference TRBV5-1 and TRBJ2-2 for the parts outside the CDR3, the full variable domain is KAGVTQTPRYLIKTRGQQVTLSCSPISGHRSVSWYQQTPGQGLQFLFEYFSETQRNKGNFPGRFSGRQFSNSRSEMNVSTLELGDSALYLCASSLAQGLYTGELFFGEGSRLTVL.